This T cell receptor beta chain was recorded in a study of blood T cells in healthy people across ages. This clonotype was found once. Primed by a sample-barcoded 5' primer and a J-beta primer mix, a second PCR proceeded for 7 to 11 cycles. Every cDNA molecule bore a tag from a template-switch adaptor containing 12 random nucleotides. From the 5' RACE reads, TCRdb called clonotypes with MiXCR, one entry per CDR3 protein. The sample consists of 1.2 million to 1.5 million distinct CDR3 sequences, 42% of them appearing once. The CDR3 has 15 amino acids. The sequence derives from a woman aged 18-30 years in good health. Sequencing was done on a sample of blood. The gene calls are TRBV12-3 or TRBV12-4 and TRBJ2-7; D might be TRBD1 or TRBD2, each matching 5 bases. Matching the DNA end better, TRBJ2-5 makes the J call doubtful. The CDR3 region is CASSFWGTTFKTQYF. The CDR3, as DNA: TGTGCCAGCAGTTTCTGGGGGACGACTTTTAAGACCCAGTACTTC.